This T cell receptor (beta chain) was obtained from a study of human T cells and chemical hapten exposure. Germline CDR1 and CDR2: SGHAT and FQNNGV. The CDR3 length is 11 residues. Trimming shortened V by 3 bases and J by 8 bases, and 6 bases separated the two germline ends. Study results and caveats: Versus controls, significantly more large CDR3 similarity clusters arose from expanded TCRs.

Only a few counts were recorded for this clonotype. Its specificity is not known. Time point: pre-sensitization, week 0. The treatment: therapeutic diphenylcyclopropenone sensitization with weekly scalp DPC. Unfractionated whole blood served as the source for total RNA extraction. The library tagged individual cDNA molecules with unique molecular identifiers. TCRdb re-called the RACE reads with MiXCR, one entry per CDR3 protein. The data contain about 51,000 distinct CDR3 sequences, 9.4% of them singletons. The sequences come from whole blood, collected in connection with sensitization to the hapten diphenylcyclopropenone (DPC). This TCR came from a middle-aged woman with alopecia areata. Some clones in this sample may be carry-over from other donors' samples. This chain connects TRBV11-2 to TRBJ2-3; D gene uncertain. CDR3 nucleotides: TGTGCCAGCAGCTTTTCGGGTACGCAGTATTTT. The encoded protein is CASSFSGTQYF.